This T cell receptor (beta chain) was profiled in a study of blood T cell repertoires in COVID-19. Whole-study context: Specimens from acute and convalescent COVID-19 originated in the United States, Italy and Spain.

The assay was immunoSEQ multiplex PCR, and TCRdb's table has in-frame clones only and misses some. Of 360,000 or so clones in the sample, around nine tenths were seen once. V was pared by 2 bases and J by 4 bases, with 20 bases between. Germline V gene sequence: CDR1 SNHLY, CDR2 FYNNEI. The CDR3 is 17 amino acids. The study recruited exposed participants who had met a COVID-19 case within 2 weeks before entry. The V call is TRBV2, the J call TRBJ2-5; perhaps TRBD1 as D (7 bases). The sequenced sample consisted of PBMCs or T cells enriched from blood (not recorded which). This TCR was sampled from a woman aged 30 to 39 who had been exposed to COVID-19. CDR3 DNA sequence: TGTGCCAGCAGTGAAACGGGCCTCGGAGGGGGCGGAGAGACCCAGTACTTC. Translated: CASSETGLGGGGETQYF.